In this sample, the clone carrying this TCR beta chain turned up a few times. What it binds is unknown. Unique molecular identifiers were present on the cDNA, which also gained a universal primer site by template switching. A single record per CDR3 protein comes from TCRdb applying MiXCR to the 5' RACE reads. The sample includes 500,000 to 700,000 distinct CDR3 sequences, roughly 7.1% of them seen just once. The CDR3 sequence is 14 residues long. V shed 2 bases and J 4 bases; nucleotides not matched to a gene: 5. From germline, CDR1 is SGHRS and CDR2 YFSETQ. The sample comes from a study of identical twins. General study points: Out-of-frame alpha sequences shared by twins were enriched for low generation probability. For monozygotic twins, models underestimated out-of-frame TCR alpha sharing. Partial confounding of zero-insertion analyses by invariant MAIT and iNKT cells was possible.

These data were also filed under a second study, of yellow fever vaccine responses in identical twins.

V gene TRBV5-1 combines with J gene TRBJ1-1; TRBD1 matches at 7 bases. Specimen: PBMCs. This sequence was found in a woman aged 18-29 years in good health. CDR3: CASSLPDRATEAFF. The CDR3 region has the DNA TGCGCCAGCAGCTTACCAGACAGGGCCACTGAAGCTTTCTTT.